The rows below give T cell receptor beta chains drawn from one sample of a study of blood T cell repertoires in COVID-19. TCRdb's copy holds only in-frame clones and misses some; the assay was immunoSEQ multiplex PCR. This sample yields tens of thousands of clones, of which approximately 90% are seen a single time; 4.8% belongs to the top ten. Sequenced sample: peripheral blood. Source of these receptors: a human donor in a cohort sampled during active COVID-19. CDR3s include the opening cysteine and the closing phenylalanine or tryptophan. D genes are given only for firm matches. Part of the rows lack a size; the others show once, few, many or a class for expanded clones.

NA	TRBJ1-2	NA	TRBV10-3	TGTGCCATCAGTGAGTCAACGGCAGGGGCCTATGGCTACACCTTC	CAISESTAGAYGYTF
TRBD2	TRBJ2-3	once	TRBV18	TGTGCCAGCTCACCAAGGGAGGGAGGCACAGATACGCAGTATTTT	CASSPREGGTDTQYF
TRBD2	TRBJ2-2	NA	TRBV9	TGTGCCAGCAGCGTAGCGGGAGGAGGCACCGGGGAGCTGTTTTTT	CASSVAGGGTGELFF
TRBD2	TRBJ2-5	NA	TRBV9	TGTGCCAGCAGCGTAGGGCTAGCGGGAAGGGAGACCCAGTACTTC	CASSVGLAGRETQYF
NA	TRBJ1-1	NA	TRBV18	TGTGCCAGCTTGGCGAACAGACTGAACACTGAAGCTTTCTTT	CASLANRLNTEAFF
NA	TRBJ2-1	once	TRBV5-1	TGCGCCAGCAGCTTAGCAGGGTCCTACAATGAGCAGTTCTTC	CASSLAGSYNEQFF
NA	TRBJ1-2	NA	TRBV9	TGTGCCAGCAGCGTAGCTGGTTGGGAGACCTATGGCTACACCTTC	CASSVAGWETYGYTF
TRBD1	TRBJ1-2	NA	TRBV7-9	TGTGCCAGCAGCCCGAATACCGGGACAGGGAGGTTGAATGGTGGCTACACCTTC	CASSPNTGTGRLNGGYTF
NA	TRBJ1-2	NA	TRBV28	TGTGCCAGCAGTTCCCTAGGTGCATCCGGGAACTATGGCTACACCTTC	CASSSLGASGNYGYTF
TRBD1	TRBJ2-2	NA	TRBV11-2	TGTGCCAGCGGGGGACAGGGACCTACCGGGGAGCTGTTTTTT	CASGGQGPTGELFF
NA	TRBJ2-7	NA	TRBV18	TGTGCCAGCTCACCACTCTGCTACGAGCAGTACTTC	CASSPLCYEQYF
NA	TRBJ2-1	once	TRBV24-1	TGTGCCACCAGTGATTTCCAGACTAGGTCCAATGAGCAGTTCTTC	CATSDFQTRSNEQFF
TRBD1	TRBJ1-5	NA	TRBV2	TGTGCCAGCGCGGACAGGGGGTCGAATCAGCCCCAGCATTTT	CASADRGSNQPQHF
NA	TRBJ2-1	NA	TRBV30	TGTGCCTGGAGCCTCGGGTACAATGAGCAGTTCTTC	CAWSLGYNEQFF
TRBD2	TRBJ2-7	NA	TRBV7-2	TGTGCCAGCAGCCGGCCGGGACTAGCAGGCTACGAGCAGTACTTC	CASSRPGLAGYEQYF
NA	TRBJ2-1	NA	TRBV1	TGCACCAGCGGAGAGCCGGGACACTGCGGCGGTGAGCAGTTCTTC	CTSGEPGHCGGEQFF
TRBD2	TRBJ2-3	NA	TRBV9	TGTGCCAGCAGCCGCGCCAGCCTAGCGGGTCGCACAGATACGCAGTATTTT	CASSRASLAGRTDTQYF
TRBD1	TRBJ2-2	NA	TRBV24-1	TGTGCCACCAAAGGACAGGGGACGACCGGGGAGCTGTTTTTT	CATKGQGTTGELFF
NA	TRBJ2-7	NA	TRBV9	TGTGCCAGCAGCCCAACGGGGGGGACAGGGCAATTGGGGAGATACGAGCAGTACTTC	CASSPTGGTGQLGRYEQYF
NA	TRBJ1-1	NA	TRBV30	TGTGCCTGGAGGGAAAGGACATATACTGAAGCTTTCTTT	CAWRERTYTEAFF
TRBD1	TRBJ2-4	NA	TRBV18	TGTGCCAGCTCACCACGGGGACAGGGGCTAGCCAAAAACATTCAGTACTTC	CASSPRGQGLAKNIQYF
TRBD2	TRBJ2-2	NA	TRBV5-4	TGTGCCAGCAGCCCCCCGGGACTAGCGGGACGGGGCACCGGGGAGCTGTTTTTT	CASSPPGLAGRGTGELFF
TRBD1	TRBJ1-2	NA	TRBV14	TGTGCCAGCAGCCAAGCTATAGGGACAGCGAGCTATGGCTACACCTTC	CASSQAIGTASYGYTF
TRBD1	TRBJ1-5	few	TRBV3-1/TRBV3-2	TGTGCCAGCAGCCAAGAGACAGGGAATCAGCCCCAGCATTTT	CASSQETGNQPQHF
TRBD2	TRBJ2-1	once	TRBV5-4	TGTGCCAGCAGCCCCCGCGGGGGTCCCTCCTACAATGAGCAGTTCTTC	CASSPRGGPSYNEQFF
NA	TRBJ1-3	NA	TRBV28	TGTGCCAGCAGTTTAGTCGCGGGGGCGCAGGGAAACACCATATATTTT	CASSLVAGAQGNTIYF
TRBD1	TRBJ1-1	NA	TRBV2	TGTGCCAGCAGTGCGGGACAGGTCAGTCGGGACACTGAAGCTTTCTTT	CASSAGQVSRDTEAFF
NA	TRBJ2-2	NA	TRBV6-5	TGTGCCAGCAAACAGGGTTACACCGGGGAGCTGTTTTTT	CASKQGYTGELFF
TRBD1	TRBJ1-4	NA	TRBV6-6	TGTGCCAGCAGTCTAACACCCTCGGGACAGCCTAATGAAAAACTGTTTTTT	CASSLTPSGQPNEKLFF
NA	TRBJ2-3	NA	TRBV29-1	TGCAGCGTGACTATGGCAGATACGCAGTATTTT	CSVTMADTQYF
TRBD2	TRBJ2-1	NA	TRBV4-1	TGCGCCAGCAGCCAATTCTCTAGCGGGAGGGCCAGTTTCGATGAGCAGTTCTTC	CASSQFSSGRASFDEQFF
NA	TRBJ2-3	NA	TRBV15	TGTGCCACCAGCACAGCAGGGCGCACAGATACGCAGTATTTT	CATSTAGRTDTQYF
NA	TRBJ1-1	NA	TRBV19	TGTGCCAGTAGTATGAGAGGCGCTGAAGCTTTCTTT	CASSMRGAEAFF
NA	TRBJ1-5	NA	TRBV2	TGTGCCAGCAGTGAAACGCCCGGGTGGTTTAGCAATCAGCCCCAGCATTTT	CASSETPGWFSNQPQHF
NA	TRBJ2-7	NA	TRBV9	TGTGCCAGCAGCGTAGGGCGGGGGCCCTACGAGCAGTACTTC	CASSVGRGPYEQYF
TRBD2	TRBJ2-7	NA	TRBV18	TGTGCCAGCTCACTGGGACTAGCGGGAGGGGTCGAGCAGTACTTC	CASSLGLAGGVEQYF
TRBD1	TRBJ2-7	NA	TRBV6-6	TGTGCCAGCAGTTATAGGGGGCGGGACGAGCAGTACTTC	CASSYRGRDEQYF
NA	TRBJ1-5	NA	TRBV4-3	TGCGCCAGCAGCCTACAGTACAATCAGCCCCAGCATTTT	CASSLQYNQPQHF
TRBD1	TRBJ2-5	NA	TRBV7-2	TGTGCCAGCAGCTTACGCCGGACAGGGGTGGGCGAGACCCAGTACTTC	CASSLRRTGVGETQYF
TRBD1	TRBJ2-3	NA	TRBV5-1	TGCGCCAGCAGCGGACAGGGGGCCGGCACAGATACGCAGTATTTT	CASSGQGAGTDTQYF
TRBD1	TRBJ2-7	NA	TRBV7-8	TGTGCCAGCAGCTTAGCACAGGGGTACGAGCAGTACTTC	CASSLAQGYEQYF
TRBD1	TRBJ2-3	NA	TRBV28	TGTGCCACCTGGAGGTTACAGGGGACAGATACGCAGTATTTT	CATWRLQGTDTQYF